This T cell receptor beta chain is drawn from a study of tumor and adjacent non-tumor tissue in lung cancer. In the study overall: Patients were aged roughly 31 to 76, approximately 11 men and about 5 women, stage I to III. Notes on the study in general: Significantly higher TCR diversity was found in tumor than normal lung. Tumor repertoires had a smaller top 100 clone share than normal lung.

This clonotype showed up just once. The antigen remains unidentified. Relative to the germline gene, one junction end is altered; a read error may explain this. The CDR3 is 14 residues long. Per germline, CDR1 SGHAT and CDR2 FQDESV (reference sequence). No cell sorting was done before RNA was extracted from the tissue. The library came from three nested PCR rounds adapted from ARM-PCR protocols. One entry per CDR3 protein results from TCRdb running MiXCR on the multiplex PCR reads. The sample lists about 93,000 distinct CDR3 sequences; around 71% were seen once. Sequences were obtained from lung tumor tissue. The gene calls are TRBV11-1 and TRBJ2-5; weak D call: TRBD1 (6 bases). The sequence was collected from a man in his 60s with non-small cell lung cancer. CDR3 nucleotide sequence: TGTGCCAGCAGCTCCGGACAGTGCCAAGGGACCCAGAACTTC. Protein: CASSSGQCQGTQNF.